This T cell receptor (beta chain) was captured in a study of brain metastases from non-small cell lung cancer. Regarding the study as a whole: Fewer infiltrating T cells were found in brain metastases than primaries. Metastases had sparse T cells but largely shared repertoires with primaries.

Clones were sequenced by immunoSEQ multiplex PCR, and TCRdb holds only the in-frame ones, with some missing. The sample comprises hundreds of clones, about 90% of which are singletons, and under 9% rests with the top ten. A word on this clone: The antigen is unknown.

V shed 3 bases and J 4 bases; nucleotides not matched to a gene: 4. Germline CDR1 reads SGHNT; CDR2 reads YENEEA. The CDR3 has 15 residues. The chain recombines TRBV11-3 with TRBJ2-1; 9 bases agree with TRBD2. This receptor was taken from a donor at least 40 years old with non-small cell lung cancer. Sequenced: tissue from a brain metastasis. CDR3 in amino acids: CASSFRAGGYNEQFF. For the CDR3, the DNA is TGTGCCAGCAGCTTCCGGGCGGGAGGGTACAATGAGCAGTTCTTC.